This T cell receptor beta chain was documented in a study of T cell repertoires in cytomegalovirus infection. As for the study in general: TCR beta signatures that were public indicated CMV infection and matching HLA type.

This CDR3 has 12 residues. Germline V gene sequence: CDR1 MRHNA, CDR2 SNTAGT. V was pared by 2 bases and J by 6 bases, with 7 bases between. Study results and limitations: HLA-C-restricted, CMV-specific TCR beta clonotypes were dominant ex vivo. The cumulative frequency of public TCR beta families identified carriers of CMV plus the relevant HLA.

This clonotype has just a few counts. Its specificity is unknown. A single record per CDR3 protein comes from TCRdb applying MiXCR to the reads. This sample has 200,000 to 300,000 distinct CDR3 sequences, with roughly 9.1% found just once. The sample was PBMCs. The chain links TRBV6-4 to TRBJ1-1, with D unclear. The clonotype was recovered from a human donor in good health (CMV status not recorded). Some clones in this sample may be carry-over from other donors' samples. As DNA, the CDR3 is TGTGCCAGCAGTGACGGAGAGTCTGAAGCTTTCTTT. It encodes CASSDGESEAFF.